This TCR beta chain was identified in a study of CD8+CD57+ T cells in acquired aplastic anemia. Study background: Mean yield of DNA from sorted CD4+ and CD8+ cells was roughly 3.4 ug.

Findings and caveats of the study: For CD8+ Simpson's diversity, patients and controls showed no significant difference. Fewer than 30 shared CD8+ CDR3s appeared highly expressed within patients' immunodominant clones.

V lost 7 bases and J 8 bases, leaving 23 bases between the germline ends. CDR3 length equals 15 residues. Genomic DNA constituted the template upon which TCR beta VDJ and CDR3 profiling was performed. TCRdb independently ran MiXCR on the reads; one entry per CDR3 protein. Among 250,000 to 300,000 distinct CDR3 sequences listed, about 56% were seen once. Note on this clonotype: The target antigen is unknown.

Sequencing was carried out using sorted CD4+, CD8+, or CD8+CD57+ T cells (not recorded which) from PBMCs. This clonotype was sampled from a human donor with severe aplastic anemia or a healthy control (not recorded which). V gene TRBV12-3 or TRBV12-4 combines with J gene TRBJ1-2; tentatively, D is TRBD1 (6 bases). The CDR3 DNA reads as TGTGCCAGCACCCCGAAGCAGGGTCCAGGGGAAGGCTACACCTTC. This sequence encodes CASTPKQGPGEGYTF.